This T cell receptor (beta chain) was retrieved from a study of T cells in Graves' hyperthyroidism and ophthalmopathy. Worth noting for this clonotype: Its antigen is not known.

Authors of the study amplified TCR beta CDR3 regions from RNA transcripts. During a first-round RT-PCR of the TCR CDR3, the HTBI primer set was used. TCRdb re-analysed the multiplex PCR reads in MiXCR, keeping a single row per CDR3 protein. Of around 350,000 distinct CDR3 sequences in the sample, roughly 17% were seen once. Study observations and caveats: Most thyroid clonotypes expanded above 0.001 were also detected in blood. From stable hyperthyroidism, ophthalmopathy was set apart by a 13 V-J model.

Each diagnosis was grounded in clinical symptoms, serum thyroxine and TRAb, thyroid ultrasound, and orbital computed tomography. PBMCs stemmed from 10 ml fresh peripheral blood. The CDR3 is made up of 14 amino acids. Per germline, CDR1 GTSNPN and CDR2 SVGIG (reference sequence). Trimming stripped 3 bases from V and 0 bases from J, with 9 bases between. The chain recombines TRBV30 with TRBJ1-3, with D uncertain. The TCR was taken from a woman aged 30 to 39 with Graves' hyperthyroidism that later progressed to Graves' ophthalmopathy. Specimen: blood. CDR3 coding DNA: TGTGCCTGGAGACCGGGAATCTCTGGAAACACCATATATTTT. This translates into CAWRPGISGNTIYF.